The clone carrying this T cell receptor (beta chain) was observed at least ten times. Antigen unknown. This sample was taken from a study of blood T cells in healthy people across ages. Findings and caveats of the study: Estimates of diversity drawn from one million T cells were considered underestimates. Long-lived donors had more naive CD4+ cells and higher diversity than aged donors.

Then a second PCR, running roughly 7 to 11 cycles, was carried out with a sample-barcoded 5' primer and a J-beta primer mix. TCRdb passed the 5' RACE reads through MiXCR, listing each CDR3 protein once. The sample contains 550,000 to 800,000 distinct CDR3 sequences, 32% of which appear only once. The CDR3 runs 15 residues. The V and J ends lost 5 bases and 4 bases, in that order; junction bases with no gene match: 10. Sequenced sample: blood. The chain is built from TRBV12-3 or TRBV12-4 and TRBJ1-2; 7 bases line up with TRBD1. The TCR was taken from a woman aged 80 or over in good health. In DNA form, the CDR3 reads TGTGCCAGCAGTAGATTAGAGGGGGCAATCTATGGCTACACCTTC. Its translation is CASSRLEGAIYGYTF.